Sequencing of this TCR beta chain was carried out in a study of OX40 agonist ivuxolimab in advanced cancers. Across the whole study: At 0.01 to 10 mg/kg, ivuxolimab was administered intravenously to patients every 2 weeks. Recorded diagnoses for dose-escalation patients were hepatocellular carcinoma, melanoma, renal cell or head and neck cancer.

Per the germline V gene, CDR1 is MNHEY and CDR2 is SVGAGI. This CDR3 region has 16 residues. The data were produced by immunoSEQ multiplex PCR, yet TCRdb's version contains in-frame clones alone and is incomplete. Of 60,000 or so clones in the sample, roughly 90% were seen once. Regarding the study as a whole: It was also the case that some nonresponders had low normalized T-cell clonal expansion.

A note on this clone: Its antigen is undetermined. The junction departs from germline at one end; a sequencing error may be responsible.

This sequence originates from an adult with an advanced solid tumor such as melanoma, head and neck, liver or kidney cancer. The chain couples TRBV6-5 to TRBJ1-1; 9 nucleotides agree with TRBD1. The sequenced sample was CD4+ or CD8+ T cells sorted from blood, obtained in a trial of the OX40 agonist ivuxolimab. CDR3 residues: CASSYEKYRGPPEAFF. The CDR3, as DNA: TGTGCCAGCAGTTACGAGAAATACAGGGGGCCGCCTGAGGCTTTCTTT.